This section outlines one TCR beta chain sequence together with its context. The CDR3 consists of 17 residues. J gave up 6 bases and V 4 bases, and 18 bases lay outside the gene matches. Per the germline V gene, CDR1 is SGDLS and CDR2 is YYNGEE. These data are taken from a study of T-cell memory formation after mild COVID-19. On the study more broadly: Largely donor-specific TCR clusters were found.

TCRdb re-called the 5' RACE reads with MiXCR, one entry per CDR3 protein. The table shows hundreds of thousands of distinct CDR3 sequences, with 20% to 30% occurring only once. The chain employs TRBV9 and TRBJ2-5, with 7 bases identical to TRBD1. The clonotype comes from an adult woman who had mild COVID-19 (a few samples of this study predate the infection). Cell type and time point are not known. The sequencing sample was made of PBMCs or a T cell subset sorted from them (not recorded which). CDR3 DNA: TGTGCCAGCAGCCAGGGGAACATGCAGGGGGAGCTGAAGACCCAGTACTTC. Translating it yields CASSQGNMQGELKTQYF.